This entry concerns a single T cell receptor (beta chain). Its antigen is unidentified. The source of the sample is a study of metastatic and nonmetastatic thyroid tumors. Whole-study results and caveats: Benign nodules reportedly had significantly lower TCR beta diversity than malignant thyroid tumors in blood and tumor.

The ends lost 0 bases at V and 6 bases at J; junction bases unmatched: 8. Germline lookup yields CDR1 SGHAT and CDR2 FQNNGV. The CDR3 runs to 16 residues. None of the patients had undergone any treatment ahead of thyroid surgery. TCRdb re-called the PCR reads through MiXCR. The table includes under 75,000 clones, roughly 18% detected once. Sequenced: blood. The rearrangement links TRBV11-2 to TRBJ2-7; 10 bases match TRBD2. The TCR was taken from a female donor with papillary thyroid cancer or a benign thyroid nodule (not recorded which). Some clones in this sample may be carry-over from other donors' samples. For the CDR3, the DNA is TGTGCCAGCAGCTTAGAATACACTAGCGGGAATGGCGAGCAGTACTTC. Its translation is CASSLEYTSGNGEQYF.